This T cell receptor (beta chain) was observed in a study of immune evolution from preneoplasia to lung adenocarcinoma. On this clone: A read error may produce the germline difference seen at one junction end.

Germline V CDR1 and CDR2: DFQATT, SNEGSKA (reference sequence). The CDR3 spans 11 residues. The protocol was immunoSEQ multiplex PCR, while the TCRdb copy is restricted to in-frame clones and leaves out a portion. The data show tens of thousands of clones, less than 85% seen once. Sequenced sample: FFPE invasive lung adenocarcinoma tissue. The clonotype comes from a person between 55 and 69 years old with lung adenocarcinoma. The gene calls are TRBV20-1 and TRBJ1-1; D gene uncertain. Here the CDR3 DNA reads TGCAGTGCGAGAGTTTACACTGAAGCTTTCTTT. Encoded protein: CSARVYTEAFF.